Listed below are T cell receptor beta chains from one sample, sequenced in a study of blood T cell repertoires in COVID-19. Profiling relied on immunoSEQ multiplex PCR, and the TCRdb table lists in-frame clones only, not all of them. The sample yields approximately 440,000 clones, roughly 91% seen once. The sample was PBMCs or T cells enriched from blood (not recorded which). The origin of the receptors is a man between 18 and 29 years old who had recovered from COVID-19. Each CDR3 is given with its conserved first and last residue.

V gene	J gene	CDR3 protein
TRBV6-1	TRBJ2-7	CASSEAGKSYEQYF
TRBV28	TRBJ1-2	CASSLLQGSYGYTF
TRBV7-8	TRBJ2-2	CASGDTSNTGELFF
TRBV11-2	TRBJ2-3	CASRPVGGRVGDTQYF
TRBV5-1	TRBJ2-3	CASSLDGRGHTDTQYF
TRBV11-2	TRBJ1-4	CASSLVPEHATNEKLFF
TRBV29-1	TRBJ1-1	CSVGQGRTEAFF
TRBV5-1	TRBJ1-2	CASSLFPGHAYGYTF
TRBV3-1/TRBV3-2	TRBJ1-1	CASSQVMGATEAFF
TRBV6-5	TRBJ1-2	CASSRSGPPNYGYTF
TRBV14	TRBJ1-2	CASSRGTPNYGYTF
TRBV27	TRBJ2-7	CASSLTPSVGLYEQYF
TRBV21-1	TRBJ1-5	CASSKTENQPQHF
TRBV9	TRBJ1-2	CASSVVGLGDGYTF
TRBV27	TRBJ1-6	CASSTRRGSNSPLHF
TRBV7-2	TRBJ1-3	CASSGRAGNTIYF
TRBV2	TRBJ2-3	CASSEEPQRGFTDTQYF
TRBV21-1	TRBJ1-5	CASSMPGTGHVWKPQHF
TRBV3-1/TRBV3-2	TRBJ1-1	CASSVPGHNPRNTEAFF
TRBV7-3	TRBJ1-1	CASSPGDTEAFF
TRBV27	TRBJ1-4	CASSQRGGREKLFF
TRBV11-1	TRBJ2-1	CASSGLGLAGYNEQFF
TRBV24-1	TRBJ2-1	CATSVISGSSYNEQFF
TRBV19	TRBJ1-6	CASSMQGARNSPLHF
TRBV7-9	TRBJ2-3	CASSLSGQGALGYF
TRBV29-1	TRBJ2-7	CSVCISGRRSYEQYF
TRBV19	TRBJ1-2	CASSAGTGSRSGYTF
TRBV27	TRBJ1-1	CASSFTGVNTEAFF
TRBV5-4	TRBJ2-1	CASSEASGGPYNEQFF
TRBV7-9	TRBJ1-4	CASSFSWPEKLFF
TRBV21-1	TRBJ1-1	CASSKEGQIEAFF
TRBV29-1	TRBJ2-3	CSVAQGTTDTQYF
TRBV7-2	TRBJ1-2	CASSLTGTNYGYTF
TRBV27	TRBJ1-2	CASRGTYYGYTF
TRBV7-2	TRBJ2-1	CASSRTSGGPSYNEQFF
TRBV27	TRBJ1-4	CASRPGGASEKLFF
TRBV5-1	TRBJ1-1	CASSLGIPGMAFF
TRBV18	TRBJ2-7	CASSLDRGPSYEQYF
TRBV19	TRBJ1-2	CASSILGGERGYGYTF
TRBV5-4	TRBJ2-5	CASSLAGRGETQYF
TRBV15	TRBJ1-1	CATSGLGGVTEAFF
TRBV5-6	TRBJ2-3	CASRRTGTSTDTQYF
TRBV15	TRBJ1-2	CATSRADGTSGYTF
TRBV10-3	TRBJ2-7	CAISGTGTTASYEQYF
TRBV19	TRBJ2-1	CASSDSGSHNEQFF
TRBV5-6	TRBJ2-1	CASSLTRDYNEQFF
TRBV24-1	TRBJ2-7	CATSDPRESTGREQYF
TRBV28	TRBJ1-1	CASSSGGRGNTEAFF